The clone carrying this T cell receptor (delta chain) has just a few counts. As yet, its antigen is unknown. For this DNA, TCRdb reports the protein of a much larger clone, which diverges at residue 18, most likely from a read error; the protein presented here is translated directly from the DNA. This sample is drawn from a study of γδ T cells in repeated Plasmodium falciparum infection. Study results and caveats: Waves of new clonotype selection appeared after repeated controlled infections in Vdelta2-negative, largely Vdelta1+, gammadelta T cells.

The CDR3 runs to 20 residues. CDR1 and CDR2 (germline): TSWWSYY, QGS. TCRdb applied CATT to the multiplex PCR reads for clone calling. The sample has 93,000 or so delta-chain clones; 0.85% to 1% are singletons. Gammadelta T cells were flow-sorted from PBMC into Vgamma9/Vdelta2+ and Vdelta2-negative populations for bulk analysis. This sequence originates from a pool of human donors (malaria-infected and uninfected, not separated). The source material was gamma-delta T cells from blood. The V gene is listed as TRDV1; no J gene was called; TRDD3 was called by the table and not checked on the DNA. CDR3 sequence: CALGELADLDTGGYTDKPIF. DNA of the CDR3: TGTGCTCTTGGGGAACTAGCAGATCTCGATACTGGGGGATACACCGATAAACCCATCTTT.